These 3 T cell receptor beta chains share one sample of origin, sequenced in a study of OX40 agonist ivuxolimab in advanced cancers. Libraries were prepared by immunoSEQ multiplex PCR; TCRdb keeps only in-frame clonotypes and omits some of them. In the table there are 40,000 to 65,000 clones, 70% to 90% of which are singletons. Specimen: CD4+ or CD8+ T cells sorted from blood, collected in a trial of the OX40 agonist ivuxolimab. These receptors were taken from an adult with an advanced solid tumor such as melanoma, head and neck, liver or kidney cancer.

J is TRBJ2-1 and V is TRBV19, with 8 bases fitting TRBD1. Germline loops: CDR1 LNHDA, CDR2 SQIVND (reference sequence). V was pared by 4 bases and J by 8 bases, with 7 bases of the junction left unmatched. CDR3 length equals 14 residues. CDR3 protein: CASSTTDRAYEQFF. The CDR3 DNA sequence: TGTGCCAGTAGTACCACGGACAGGGCCTATGAGCAGTTCTTC.

CDR3 sequence (DNA): TGCAGCGCCGCGAGGGGGGATGGCTACACCTTC. Amino acids: CSAARGDGYTF. The chain couples TRBV29-1 to TRBJ1-2; possibly TRBD1 for D (6 bases). The germline V and J ends were trimmed by 7 bases and 6 bases, with 12 bases remaining between them. CDR3 length equals 11 residues. Per the germline V gene, CDR1 is SQVTM and CDR2 is ANQGSEA.

The chain links TRBV19 to TRBJ1-5; D possibly corresponds to TRBD1 (6 bases). The germline gives CDR1 LNHDA, CDR2 SQIVND (reference sequence). Trimming cost V 6 bases and J 1 base, with 16 bases left between them. The CDR3 is made up of 16 amino acids. CDR3 residues: CASSNTGFGSNQPQHF. CDR3 bases: TGTGCCAGTAGCAACACAGGGTTTGGAAGCAATCAGCCCCAGCATTTT.